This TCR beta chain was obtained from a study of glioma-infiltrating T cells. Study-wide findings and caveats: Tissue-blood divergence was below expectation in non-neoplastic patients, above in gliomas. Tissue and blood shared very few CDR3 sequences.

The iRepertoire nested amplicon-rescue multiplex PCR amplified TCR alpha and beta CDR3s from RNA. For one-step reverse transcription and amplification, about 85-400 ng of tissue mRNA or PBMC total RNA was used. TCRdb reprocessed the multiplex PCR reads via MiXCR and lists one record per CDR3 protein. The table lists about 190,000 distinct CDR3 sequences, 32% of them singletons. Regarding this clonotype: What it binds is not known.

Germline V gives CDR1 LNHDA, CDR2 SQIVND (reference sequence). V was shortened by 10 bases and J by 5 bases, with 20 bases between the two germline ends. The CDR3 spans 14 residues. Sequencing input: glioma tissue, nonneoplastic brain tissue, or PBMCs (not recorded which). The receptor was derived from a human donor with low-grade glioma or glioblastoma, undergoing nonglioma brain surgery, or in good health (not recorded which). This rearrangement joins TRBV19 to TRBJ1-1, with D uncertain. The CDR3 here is CATRTGQWETEAFF. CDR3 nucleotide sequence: TGTGCCACTAGGACCGGCCAGTGGGAGACTGAAGCTTTCTTT.